Listed below are T cell receptor beta chains from one sample, sequenced in a study of T cells in narcolepsy. The data were produced by immunoSEQ multiplex PCR, yet TCRdb's version contains in-frame clones alone and is incomplete. Of about 31,000 clones in the sample, around 80% were seen once. The sample consisted of CD45RA- memory CD4+ T cells from PBMCs. Receptor source: a human donor with narcolepsy. Each CDR3 is given without its conserved first and last residue. The order of the fields is V gene, D gene, J gene, CDR3 protein. D genes are given only for firm matches.

V: TRBV18
D: .
J: TRBJ2-1
CDR3: ASSPKENTGNEQF

V: TRBV2
D: TRBD1
J: TRBJ1-2
CDR3: ASNPRTGGVGAYGYT

V: TRBV7-9
D: .
J: TRBJ1-1
CDR3: ASSPRTATLNTEAF

V: TRBV9
D: TRBD1
J: TRBJ2-7
CDR3: ASSVESGGYEQY

V: TRBV5-1
D: .
J: TRBJ2-4
CDR3: ASSIQTPAKNIQY

V: TRBV5-6
D: TRBD2
J: TRBJ2-3
CDR3: ASSPWALAGSDTQY

V: TRBV28
D: .
J: TRBJ2-7
CDR3: ASSLRVSSTTYEQY

V: TRBV2
D: .
J: TRBJ2-1
CDR3: ASGLYNEQF

V: TRBV7-9
D: .
J: TRBJ1-1
CDR3: ASSLEVSRAF

V: TRBV9
D: .
J: TRBJ1-2
CDR3: ASSSQAGDYGYT

V: TRBV5-1
D: TRBD2
J: TRBJ2-1
CDR3: ASSQGSLAGGYNEQF

V: TRBV6-6
D: .
J: TRBJ2-6
CDR3: ASSYQDFSGANVLT

V: TRBV2
D: .
J: TRBJ1-2
CDR3: ASSASNYGYT

V: TRBV6-5
D: TRBD1
J: TRBJ1-2
CDR3: ASSPTGQGLYGYT

V: TRBV7-6
D: TRBD1
J: TRBJ1-5
CDR3: ASSAGTGDQPQH

V: TRBV4-1
D: .
J: TRBJ1-3
CDR3: ASSREDPLMGGNTIY

V: TRBV4-1
D: .
J: TRBJ1-1
CDR3: ASSQEGRFEAF

V: TRBV11-1
D: .
J: TRBJ1-1
CDR3: ASSLTGVAF